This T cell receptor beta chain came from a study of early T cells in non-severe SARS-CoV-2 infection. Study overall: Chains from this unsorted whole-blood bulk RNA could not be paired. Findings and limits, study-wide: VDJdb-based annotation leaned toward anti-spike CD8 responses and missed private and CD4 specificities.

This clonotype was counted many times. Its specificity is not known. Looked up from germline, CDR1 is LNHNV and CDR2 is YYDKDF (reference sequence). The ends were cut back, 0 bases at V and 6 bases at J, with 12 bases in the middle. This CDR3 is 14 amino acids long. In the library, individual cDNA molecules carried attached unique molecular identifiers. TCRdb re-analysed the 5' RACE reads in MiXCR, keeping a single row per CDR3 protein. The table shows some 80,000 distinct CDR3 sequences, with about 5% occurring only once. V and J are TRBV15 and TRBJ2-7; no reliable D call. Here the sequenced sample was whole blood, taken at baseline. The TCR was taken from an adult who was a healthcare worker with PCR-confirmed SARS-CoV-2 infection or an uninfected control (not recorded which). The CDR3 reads CATSRETPPSEQYF. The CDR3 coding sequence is TGTGCCACCAGCAGAGAAACCCCTCCCAGCGAGCAGTACTTC.